The text below deals with one T cell receptor beta chain. Its specificity is not known. The CDR3 length is 12 residues. J gave up 11 bases and V 6 bases, and 5 bases lay outside the gene matches. The germline V gene encodes CDR1 MNHEY and CDR2 SVGAGI. The deep-level immunoSEQ assay was used. Measured with immunoSEQ multiplex PCR; TCRdb has only the in-frame clones, and not every one. The data show 2 million to 2.5 million clones, nearly 97% seen once. This specimen comes from a study of shared clonotypes between healthy human individuals. Study results and limitations: Sampling was confined to blood; repertoires within tissues likely differ. Expectations were that clonotype sharing among donors would be affected by sequencing depth.

This chain joins TRBV6-5 and TRBJ2-2; 8 bases map to TRBD1. Sequencing was done on a sample of naive CD4+ T cells sorted from blood. The subset is: CD45RA+ positively selected. This clonotype originated in a man between 18 and 29 years old in good health. CDR3 sequence: CASSPDRAELFF. In DNA form, the CDR3 reads TGTGCCAGCAGCCCGGACAGGGCAGAGCTGTTTTTT.